This entry concerns a single T cell receptor (beta chain). What it binds is unknown. This sample was included in a study of regulatory T cells. CD4+ cells were sorted into CD25-high CD127-low regulatory cells and CD25-low CD127-high conventional cells. The CDR3 spans 14 residues. Trimming pared 4 bases from V and 4 bases from J, leaving 13 bases between. CDR1 is LNHDA, CDR2 SQIVND, per germline (reference sequence). The PCR used 52 TRBV and 13 TRBJ primers. TCRdb keeps only in-frame clones here, not all; method: immunoSEQ multiplex PCR. The data show 32,000 or so clones, 92% seen once. Findings and limits, study-wide: Skewed V and J usage and few unique V-J pairs marked patient repertoires, most in Tregs. Hydrophobic residues at CDR3 positions 6 and 7 were enriched in conventional CD4+ T cells of CD3G-deficient patients.

Material for sequencing was conventional CD4+ T cells sorted from blood. This clonotype was obtained from a person under 30 with CD3G deficiency. J is TRBJ1-2 and V is TRBV19; unclear D gene. CDR3 sequence: CASSRRASGYGYTF. The DNA for the CDR3 is TGTGCCAGTAGTAGGAGGGCCTCTGGCTATGGCTACACCTTC.